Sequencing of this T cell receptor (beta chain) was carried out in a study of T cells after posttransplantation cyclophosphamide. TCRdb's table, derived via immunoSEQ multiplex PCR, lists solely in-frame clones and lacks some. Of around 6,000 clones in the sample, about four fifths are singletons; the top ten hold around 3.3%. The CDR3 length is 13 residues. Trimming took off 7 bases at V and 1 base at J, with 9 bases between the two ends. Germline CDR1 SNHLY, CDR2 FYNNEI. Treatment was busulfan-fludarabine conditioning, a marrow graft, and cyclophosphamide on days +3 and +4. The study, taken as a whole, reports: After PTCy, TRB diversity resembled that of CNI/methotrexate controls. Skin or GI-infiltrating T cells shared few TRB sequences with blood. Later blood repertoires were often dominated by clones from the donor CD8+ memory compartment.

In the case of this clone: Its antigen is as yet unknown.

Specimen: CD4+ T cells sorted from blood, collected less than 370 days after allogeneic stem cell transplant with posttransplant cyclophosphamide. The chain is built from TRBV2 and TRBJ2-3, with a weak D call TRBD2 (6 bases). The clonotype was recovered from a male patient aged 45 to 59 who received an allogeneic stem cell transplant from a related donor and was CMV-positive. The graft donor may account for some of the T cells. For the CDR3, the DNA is TGTGCCAGCAACAGGAGGGGCACAGATACGCAGTATTTT. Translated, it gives CASNRRGTDTQYF.